A selection of T cell receptor beta chains follows, all from one sample in a study of T cell repertoires in cytomegalovirus infection. TCRdb passed the reads through MiXCR, listing each CDR3 protein once. This table holds about 310,000 distinct CDR3 sequences, under 20% found once. Sequenced material: PBMCs. The receptors stem from a human donor in good health (CMV status not recorded). Some clones in this sample may be carry-over from other donors' samples. The CDR3 runs from the conserved cysteine through the conserved F or W. The D gene is left open where the match is weak. The listing skips clone size in some rows; elsewhere it reads once, few, many or a size class.

>-|13|TRBV28|TRBJ1-5|-
CASSTGFNQPQHF
TGTGCCAGCAGTACAGGGTTCAATCAGCCCCAGCATTTT
>-|15|TRBV7-2|TRBJ2-3|many
CASSSPDSVTDTQYF
TGTGCCAGCAGCTCCCCCGACTCCGTCACAGATACGCAGTATTTT
>TRBD2|16|TRBV7-2|TRBJ2-1|many
CASSPRGGPKLNEQFF
TGTGCCAGCAGCCCCCGGGGGGGCCCTAAACTCAATGAGCAGTTCTTC
>TRBD2|14|TRBV11-1|TRBJ2-7|many
CASSRGRGGYEQYF
TGTGCCAGCAGCCGTGGACGGGGGGGATACGAGCAGTACTTC
>TRBD2|15|TRBV5-1|TRBJ2-3|-
CASSPSGGAPDTQYF
TGCGCCAGCAGCCCGAGCGGGGGGGCGCCAGATACGCAGTATTTT
>TRBD1|17|TRBV25-1|TRBJ2-4|-
CASSESRTGGSKNIQYF
TGTGCCAGCAGTGAATCCCGGACAGGGGGCTCCAAAAACATTCAGTACTTC
>-|15|TRBV3-1|TRBJ2-2|-
CASSQNGRNTGELFF
TGTGCCAGCAGCCAAAACGGCAGGAACACCGGGGAGCTGTTTTTT
>TRBD2|17|TRBV6-1|TRBJ2-3|many
CASSEAGLGGTTDTQYF
TGTGCCAGCAGTGAAGCAGGACTAGGAGGGACCACAGATACGCAGTATTTT
>TRBD1|15|TRBV7-8|TRBJ1-2|many
CASSLAVRGPDGYTF
TGTGCCAGCAGCTTAGCCGTCAGGGGGCCAGACGGCTACACCTTC
>-|15|TRBV12-3/TRBV12-4|TRBJ1-5|few
CASSTTPYSNQPQHF
TGTGCCAGCAGTACTACCCCGTATAGCAATCAGCCCCAGCATTTT
>-|14|TRBV20-1|TRBJ1-2|many
CSASHWSGPYGYTF
TGCAGTGCTTCTCATTGGTCAGGCCCGTATGGCTACACCTTC
>-|14|TRBV7-9|TRBJ1-2|-
CASSLMGAVYGYTF
TGTGCCAGCAGCTTAATGGGGGCAGTCTATGGCTACACCTTC
>-|15|TRBV7-2|TRBJ1-3|many
CASRSADISGNTIYF
TGTGCCAGCAGATCCGCGGACATCTCTGGAAACACCATATATTTT
>TRBD2|19|TRBV12-3/TRBV12-4|TRBJ2-3|many
CASSNERGGAGGPTDTQYF
TGTGCCAGCAGTAACGAAAGAGGCGGTGCGGGGGGACCCACAGATACGCAGTATTTT
>-|15|TRBV6-1|TRBJ2-1|few
CASPTHDSLDNEQFF
TGTGCCAGCCCAACTCACGACTCCCTTGACAATGAGCAGTTCTTC
>-|16|TRBV19|TRBJ1-2|-
CASSDGDKSAGYGYTF
TGTGCCAGCTCGGACGGCGATAAATCGGCGGGCTATGGCTACACCTTC
>-|16|TRBV28|TRBJ1-6|-
CASSFSVGGRGSPLHF
TGTGCCAGCAGTTTCTCCGTCGGGGGGAGGGGTTCACCCCTCCACTTT
>-|15|TRBV6-2/TRBV6-3|TRBJ2-7|many
CASRGTGYGSYEQYF
TGTGCCAGCAGAGGGACTGGATACGGATCCTACGAGCAGTACTTC
>TRBD2|16|TRBV3-1|TRBJ2-1|-
CASSQEGLAGHNEQFF
TGTGCCAGCAGCCAAGAAGGGCTAGCGGGGCACAATGAGCAGTTCTTC
>-|16|TRBV4-3|TRBJ1-2|few
CASSQDQARVGDGYTF
TGCGCCAGCAGCCAAGATCAGGCCCGGGTGGGGGATGGCTACACCTTC
>-|11|TRBV2|TRBJ2-7|-
CASRILDEQYF
TGTGCCAGCAGAATTCTCGACGAGCAGTACTTC
>TRBD1|13|TRBV2|TRBJ2-7|-
CASSGQVFYEQYF
TGTGCCAGCAGCGGACAGGTCTTCTACGAGCAGTACTTC
>-|13|TRBV7-3|TRBJ2-7|few
CASSQDGSYEQYF
TGTGCCAGCAGCCAGGACGGCTCCTACGAGCAGTACTTC
>TRBD1|14|TRBV7-2|TRBJ2-2|many
CASSPDRVTGELFF
TGTGCCAGCAGCCCAGACAGGGTCACCGGGGAGCTGTTTTTT
>TRBD1|13|TRBV11-3|TRBJ2-7|-
CASRDRGTYEQYF
TGTGCCAGTCGGGACAGGGGAACTTACGAGCAGTACTTC
>-|12|TRBV12-3/TRBV12-4|TRBJ1-2|-
CASSQTAWGYTF
TGTGCCAGCAGCCAAACGGCGTGGGGCTACACCTTC
>-|15|TRBV7-2|TRBJ2-2|few
CASSLKGANTGELFF
TGTGCCAGCAGCTTAAAGGGGGCGAACACCGGGGAGCTGTTTTTT
>-|16|TRBV19|TRBJ1-5|-
CASTVLGEGSNQPQHF
TGTGCCAGTACGGTTCTAGGGGAAGGTAGCAATCAGCCCCAGCATTTT
>-|11|TRBV7-2|TRBJ1-4|-
CASTARDIPFF
TGTGCCAGCACCGCGCGGGACATACCGTTTTTT
>-|12|TRBV20-1|TRBJ1-2|many
CSAYEGDYGYTF
TGCAGTGCCTACGAGGGGGACTATGGCTACACCTTC
>-|14|TRBV12-3/TRBV12-4|TRBJ1-4|many
CASSLLGGGEKLFF
TGTGCCAGCAGTTTACTGGGAGGAGGTGAAAAACTGTTTTTT
>TRBD1|14|TRBV20-1|TRBJ1-1|-
CSAGQGSVNTEAFF
TGCAGTGCTGGACAGGGTTCCGTGAACACTGAAGCTTTCTTT
>-|15|TRBV20-1|TRBJ1-4|-
CSARDTGGVNEKLFF
TGCAGTGCTAGAGATACTGGGGGGGTCAATGAAAAACTGTTTTTT
>-|14|TRBV28|TRBJ1-6|-
CASSFDGRNSPLHF
TGTGCCAGCAGTTTCGACGGGAGAAATTCACCCCTCCACTTT
>TRBD1|14|TRBV7-8|TRBJ1-4|many
CASSPDRVSEKLFF
TGTGCCAGCAGCCCGGACAGGGTTTCTGAAAAACTGTTTTTT
>TRBD1|16|TRBV6-5|TRBJ1-5|many
CASSYGQGARAQPQHF
TGTGCCAGCAGTTACGGCCAGGGGGCAAGGGCTCAGCCCCAGCATTTT
>-|16|TRBV11-1|TRBJ2-6|-
CASSLVRSSGANVLTF
TGTGCCAGCAGCTTAGTCCGGAGCTCTGGGGCCAACGTCCTGACTTTC
>-|16|TRBV7-9|TRBJ2-1|many
CASSSLRAGLYNEQFF
TGTGCCAGCAGCTCGCTGAGGGCGGGCTTATACAATGAGCAGTTCTTC
>TRBD2|15|TRBV6-4|TRBJ2-3|few
CASSTGLAATDTQYF
TGTGCCAGCAGTACTGGACTAGCGGCCACAGATACGCAGTATTTT
>-|13|TRBV12-3/TRBV12-4|TRBJ2-5|-
CASTLGRPGTQYF
TGTGCCAGCACCTTGGGCCGACCGGGGACCCAGTACTTC
>TRBD1|13|TRBV7-9|TRBJ1-4|-
CAITTGAGEKLFF
TGTGCCATCACGACAGGGGCGGGTGAAAAACTGTTTTTT
>-|17|TRBV20-1|TRBJ2-6|-
CSASQTKAVLGANVLTF
TGCAGTGCTAGTCAGACTAAGGCCGTCCTTGGGGCCAACGTCCTGACTTTC
>-|13|TRBV15|TRBJ2-1|-
CATSFREYNEQFF
TGTGCCACCAGCTTTCGGGAATACAATGAGCAGTTCTTC
>TRBD1|15|TRBV6-1|TRBJ1-6|many
CASSEGGQGGSPLHF
TGTGCCAGCAGTGAAGGAGGACAGGGTGGATCACCCCTCCACTTT
>TRBD1|15|TRBV2|TRBJ2-7|-
CASSVRGQGSDEQYF
TGTGCCAGCAGTGTAAGGGGACAGGGGAGCGACGAGCAGTACTTC
>-|14|TRBV20-1|TRBJ1-6|-
CSARDISGHSPLHF
TGCAGTGCTAGAGATATATCAGGCCATTCACCCCTCCACTTT
>TRBD1|15|TRBV20-1|TRBJ2-7|-
CSARDLDRVPYEQYF
TGCAGTGCTAGAGATCTTGACAGGGTCCCCTACGAGCAGTACTTC
>-|15|TRBV12-3/TRBV12-4|TRBJ2-3|few
CASSPRAGVADTQYF
TGTGCCAGCAGTCCCCGGGCAGGGGTCGCAGATACGCAGTATTTT
>-|14|TRBV20-1|TRBJ1-1|many
CSASAGFMNTEAFF
TGCAGTGCTAGTGCAGGTTTTATGAACACTGAAGCTTTCTTT
>TRBD1|15|TRBV28|TRBJ1-2|-
CASSLRTGGARGYTF
TGTGCCAGCAGCCTCCGGACAGGGGGCGCGCGGGGCTACACCTTC
>TRBD1|17|TRBV6-5|TRBJ2-3|many
CASSYYSWTGNTDTQYF
TGTGCCAGCAGTTACTATAGTTGGACAGGGAACACAGATACGCAGTATTTT
>-|14|TRBV12-3/TRBV12-4|TRBJ1-1|many
CASSLAQARWGAFF
TGTGCCAGCAGTTTAGCTCAGGCCCGGTGGGGAGCTTTCTTT
>TRBD1|13|TRBV5-6|TRBJ2-5|-
CASRTGVEETQYF
TGTGCCAGCAGAACAGGGGTCGAAGAGACCCAGTACTTC
>TRBD2|16|TRBV7-2|TRBJ2-3|many
CASIRLAGGFTDTQYF
TGTGCCAGCATTCGACTAGCGGGGGGTTTCACAGATACGCAGTATTTT
>-|14|TRBV20-1|TRBJ2-7|-
CSAREPTWGEEQYF
TGCAGTGCTAGGGAGCCTACTTGGGGGGAAGAGCAGTACTTC
>-|15|TRBV4-1|TRBJ1-4|-
CASSQVGTPTSQLFF
TGCGCCAGCAGCCAAGTCGGGACACCGACAAGCCAACTGTTTTTT
>-|15|TRBV28|TRBJ1-5|-
CASSLVGLTDQPQHF
TGTGCCAGCAGTTTAGTAGGACTCACGGACCAGCCCCAGCATTTT
>-|15|TRBV11-2|TRBJ2-4|many
CASSPWDGAKNIQYF
TGTGCCAGCAGCCCATGGGACGGTGCCAAAAACATTCAGTACTTC
>-|22|TRBV28|TRBJ2-2|few
CASSLIGTWEHLSTANTGELFF
TGTGCCAGCAGCTTAATAGGAACATGGGAACACCTCTCGACAGCGAACACCGGGGAGCTGTTTTTT